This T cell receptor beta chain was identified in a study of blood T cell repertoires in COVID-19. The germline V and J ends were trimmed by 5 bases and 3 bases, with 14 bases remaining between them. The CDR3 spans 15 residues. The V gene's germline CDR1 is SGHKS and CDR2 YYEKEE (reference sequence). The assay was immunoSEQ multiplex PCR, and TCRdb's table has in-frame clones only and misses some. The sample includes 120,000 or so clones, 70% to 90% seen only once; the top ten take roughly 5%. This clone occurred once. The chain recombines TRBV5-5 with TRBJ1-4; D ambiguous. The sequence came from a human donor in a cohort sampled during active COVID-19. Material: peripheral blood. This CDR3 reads CASSFYLNSNEKLFF. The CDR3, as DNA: TGTGCCAGCAGTTTTTACCTTAACTCTAATGAAAAACTGTTTTTT.